This T cell receptor (beta chain) is drawn from a study of OX40 agonist ivuxolimab in advanced cancers. For the wider study: The costimulatory receptor OX40 (CD134) was targeted by ivuxolimab, a fully human IgG2 agonistic monoclonal antibody. The point of sequencing TCRbeta in the periphery was to test whether ivuxolimab changed TCR sequence diversity and drove clonal T-cell expansion. Intravenous ivuxolimab was administered to patients every 2 weeks at six dose levels: 0.01, 0.1, 0.3, 1.5, 3 and 10 mg/kg. In the dose-escalation cohort, 70% to 85% of patients were male, and the mean age was roughly 60 years with a range of roughly 20 to 79. Partial responses occurred in three dose-escalation patients, of whom one had hepatocellular carcinoma and two had cutaneous melanoma. Of the approximately 53 patients in dose escalation, about 20 had hepatocellular carcinoma, some 15 had melanoma, 9 had renal cell carcinoma and 9 had head and neck cancer. The paper covers the monotherapy dose-escalation part of the phase I ivuxolimab trial, which included N ≈ 54 patients. Patients were allowed to have had prior anti-PD-1, anti-PD-L1 or anti-CTLA-4 therapy, and 30% to 50% of the dose-escalation patients had previously received checkpoint inhibitors.

Patients with autoimmune disease history or receiving systemic immunosuppression were excluded from the trial. Peripheral blood for TCR sequencing was collected from all dose cohorts at baseline, on cycle 4 day 1, and on cycle 7 day 1. The samples were taken from a phase I, first-in-human, multicenter, open-label dose-escalation trial of ivuxolimab. Adults with locally advanced or metastatic head and neck squamous cell, hepatocellular, melanoma or renal cell carcinoma were enrolled in the trial. Before TCR sequencing, CD4+ and CD8+ T cells were separately sorted from peripheral blood. The paper's findings and limits, for the study overall: Low levels of normalized T-cell clonal expansion were also seen in some patients who did not respond. The antigen specificity of the peripheral T cells that underwent clonal expansion was not determined. In the 0.1-3.0 mg/kg groups, partial responders had among the lowest normalized peripheral clonal expansion, particularly in CD8+ T cells. After ivuxolimab, expanded clones were on average more numerous among CD8+ T cells than among CD4+ T cells. Clonal expansion of both CD4+ and CD8+ blood T cells was observed from baseline to week 6 at doses 0.1 to 3.0 mg/kg.

Taken from cysteine to phenylalanine, the CDR3 has 13 residues. CDR3 DNA is the only sequence kept; it has 39 bases, read in frame from the first base. V drops 5 bases and J drops 5 bases, leaving 13 bases in between. CDR1 and CDR2, looked up from the germline V gene, are MNHEY and SVGAGI. For sequencing of the TCRbeta CDR3 region, genomic DNA was extracted from the sorted cells. The immunoSEQ Assay was used for sequencing of TCRbeta CDR3 regions. Not all clones reach the TCRdb copy of this immuneACCESS table, which keeps in-frame sequences only. Checked studies attribute under half of the gap to unresolved V genes and leave the rest unexplained. A total of over 45,000 clones appear in this sample, 85% to 90% of them only once. Jointly, the top ten make up 31% of the sample. Notes on this clone: This receptor's antigen is unknown. Base qualities are not provided; no much larger clone lies one nucleotide away.

Sequenced here: CD4+ or CD8+ T cells sorted from blood, sampled in a trial of the OX40 agonist ivuxolimab. The chain is encoded by TRBV6-5 joined to TRBJ2-7; TRBD2 is perhaps the D gene, given 5 matching bases. This sequence originates from an adult with an advanced solid tumor such as melanoma, head and neck, liver or kidney cancer. The DNA is TGTGCCAGCAGTCCTCTGGACGGGGACGAGCAGTACTTC. The resulting protein is CASSPLDGDEQYF.